The 21 T cell receptor beta chains below were found in one sample sequenced in a study of T-cell reconstitution after alpha-beta-depleted transplantation in children. Preparing the TCRbeta library involved the use of unique molecular identifiers. MiXCR was run by TCRdb on the PCR reads, yielding one entry per CDR3 protein. The sample lists 200,000 to 250,000 distinct CDR3 sequences, 11% occurring once. This sample comprised PBMCs, obtained before TCRalphabeta/CD19-depleted stem cell transplant. These receptors came from a child under two years old with acute myeloid leukemia, due to receive a stem cell transplant.

This clonotype was observed many times. The chain has TRBV20-1 and TRBJ2-1; 11 nucleotides line up with TRBD2. Per germline, CDR1 DFQATT and CDR2 SNEGSKA (reference sequence). The CDR3 covers 15 residues. V was pared by 5 bases and J by 1 base, with 4 bases of the junction left unmatched. The CDR3 region has the DNA TGCAGTGCTCGAGTAGCGGGAGGGTCCTACAATGAGCAGTTCTTC. This sequence encodes CSARVAGGSYNEQFF.

This clonotype has a count of ten or more. The rearrangement links TRBV20-1 to TRBJ1-1; a possible D gene is TRBD1 (6 bases). The CDR3 is 14 residues long. The germline V and J ends were trimmed by 0 bases and 7 bases, with 15 bases remaining between them. The germline CDR1 and CDR2 sequences are DFQATT and SNEGSKA (reference sequence). CDR3: CSARDPLTGIEAFF. Written as DNA, the CDR3 is TGCAGTGCTAGAGATCCCCTAACAGGGATTGAAGCTTTCTTT.

The J gene is TRBJ1-1, the V gene TRBV7-2; maybe TRBD1 (6 bases). Per the germline V gene, CDR1 is SGHTA and CDR2 is FQGNSA. The CDR3 consists of 14 residues. Trimming left V 5 bases short and J 5 bases short, with 15 bases between. CDR3 in amino acids: CASSPGVRDTEAFF. The CDR3 region has the DNA TGTGCCAGCAGCCCAGGGGTGAGGGATACTGAAGCTTTCTTT. Full variable domain (rest looked up from reference TRBV7-2 and TRBJ1-1): GAGVSQSPSNKVTEKGKDVELRCDPISGHTALYWYRQSLGQGLEFLIYFQGNSAPDKSGLPSDRFSAERTGGSVSTLTIQRTQQEDSAVYLCASSPGVRDTEAFFGQGTRLTVV.

The chain has TRBV7-6 and TRBJ2-2, with 10 positions matching TRBD2. Per the germline V gene, CDR1 is SGHVS and CDR2 is FNYEAQ. Trimming removed 3 bases from V and 7 bases from J; junction bases left unmatched: 5. This CDR3 contains 15 residues. CDR3: CASSFAGLADGELFF. CDR3 bases: TGTGCCAGCAGCTTCGCAGGACTAGCGGACGGGGAGCTGTTTTTT.

A word on this clonotype: A read error is likely, as this CDR3 ends without the conserved phenylalanine or tryptophan. The rearrangement uses TRBV12-3 or TRBV12-4 and TRBJ2-1, with 12 positions matching TRBD2. The CDR3 length is 18 residues. The CDR3, as DNA: TGTGCCTGCAGGAGACTAGCGGGAGTAAAGGGCTCCTACAATGAGCAGTTCTCC. Its protein is CACRRLAGVKGSYNEQFS.

Many counts were recorded for this clonotype. At one boundary the junction diverges from the germline segment, which might be a read error. The CDR3 region is CASTEQRYLKNEQFF. The CDR3, as DNA: TGTGCCAGCACTGAACAGCGATACCTTAAGAATGAGCAGTTCTTC. The V and J genes are TRBV2 and TRBJ2-1; D gene uncertain. Germline V gene sequence: CDR1 SNHLY, CDR2 FYNNEI. The CDR3 extends over 15 amino acids.

Only a few counts were recorded for this clonotype. The V and J genes are TRBV7-2 and TRBJ1-5; D remains ambiguous. The ends were cut back, 4 bases at V and 3 bases at J, with 13 bases in the middle. This CDR3 has 15 amino acids. Germline CDR1 and CDR2: SGHTA and FQGNSA. DNA for the CDR3: TGTGCCAGCAGCTCCGGTCGGGCCTTCAATCAGCCCCAGCATTTT. This sequence encodes CASSSGRAFNQPQHF.

The CDR3 DNA reads as TGTGCCAGCAGCCCACCCGGGGTTCAAGAGACCCAGTACTTC. This translates into CASSPPGVQETQYF. The rearrangement joins TRBV11-2 to TRBJ2-5, with D perhaps matching TRBD2 (5 bases). The CDR3 length is 14 residues. Germline lookup yields CDR1 SGHAT and CDR2 FQNNGV. The V and J ends lost 5 bases and 2 bases respectively, with 12 bases between them.

This clonotype was counted ten times or more. The CDR3 region is CATSRAPKSVTGRANEQFF. The DNA of the CDR3 is TGTGCCACCAGCAGAGCCCCCAAGTCCGTGACCGGGAGGGCCAATGAGCAGTTCTTC. The chain combines TRBV15 with TRBJ2-1, with TRBD2 matching over 8 bases. The V and J ends lost 1 base and 6 bases, in that order; junction bases with no gene match: 17. The V gene's germline CDR1 is LNHNV and CDR2 YYDKDF (reference sequence). The CDR3 length is 19 residues.

This clonotype was recorded at least ten times. The rearrangement links TRBV12-3 or TRBV12-4 to TRBJ1-4; possible D gene TRBD1, 5 bases. CDR3 length equals 15 residues. V was clipped by 5 bases and J by 4 bases, with 14 bases between them. The DNA of the CDR3 is TGTGCCAGCAGTCCGTCCGGGACGCTTAATGAAAAACTGTTTTTT. Translation gives CASSPSGTLNEKLFF.

This chain joins TRBV24-1 and TRBJ1-1; perhaps TRBD1 as D (6 bases). Germline-derived CDR1 and CDR2 are KGHDR and SFDVKD. This CDR3 region has 14 residues. V shed 4 bases and J shed 1 base, with 9 bases lying between them. The DNA of the CDR3 is TGTGCCACCAGTGAGGGGGGGGCGAACACTGAAGCTTTCTTT. Protein sequence: CATSEGGANTEAFF.

V is TRBV6-1 and J is TRBJ1-1, with a tentative D call TRBD1 (5 bases). V lost 6 bases and J 5 bases, leaving 25 bases between the germline ends. CDR3 size: 17 residues. Germline CDR1 is MNHNS and CDR2 is SASEGT. This CDR3 is CASSRDPGPDLGTEAFF. Written as DNA, the CDR3 is TGTGCCAGCAGCCGAGATCCGGGGCCAGACCTCGGAACTGAAGCTTTCTTT.

This clonotype was counted ten times or more. The CDR3 DNA sequence: TGTGCCAGCAGCCCAGTGGGGACTAGCGTGGGGGGCGCCTACGAGCAGTACTTC. Protein product: CASSPVGTSVGGAYEQYF. The chain joins TRBV11-2 to TRBJ2-7; 10 nucleotides agree with TRBD2. Looked up from germline, CDR1 is SGHAT and CDR2 is FQNNGV. The CDR3 has 18 amino acids. V was clipped by 5 bases and J by 2 bases; unmatched bases: 15.

This clonotype was seen repeatedly, ten times or more. The chain joins TRBV7-3 to TRBJ2-3; a possible D gene is TRBD2 (5 bases). Between the trimmed V and J ends, which lost 4 bases and 6 bases, there was a span of 17 bases. This CDR3 has 15 residues. The germline V gene has CDR1 SGHTA and CDR2 FQGTGA. CDR3 coding DNA: TGTGCCAGCAGCTCGTCCGGCCCACCGGGGGATACGCAGTATTTT. Translating gives CASSSSGPPGDTQYF.

The CDR3 region has the DNA TGTGCCAGCAGTCCAGGGGGCGAGGCTGAAAAACTGTTTTTT. This sequence encodes CASSPGGEAEKLFF. V gene TRBV7-9 combines with J gene TRBJ1-4; 8 nucleotides match TRBD1. Looked up from germline, CDR1 is SEHNR and CDR2 is FQNEAQ (reference sequence). The CDR3 length is 14 residues. J lost 7 bases, V lost 6 bases, and 7 bases had no gene match.

The V call is TRBV12-3 or TRBV12-4, the J call TRBJ2-4; TRBD2 is a possible D gene (5 bases). The ends were cut back, 3 bases at V and 8 bases at J, with 11 bases in the middle. The CDR3 contains 13 residues. CDR3 sequence (DNA): TGTGCCAGCAGTTTCAGAGGGAAGGACATTCAGTACTTC. Protein sequence: CASSFRGKDIQYF.

This clonotype came up many times. The chain combines TRBV20-1 with TRBJ1-1; weak D call: TRBD1 (5 bases). V gave up 3 bases and J gave up 0 bases, with 11 bases separating them. The CDR3 spans 14 residues. Germline V gene lookup returns CDR1 DFQATT and CDR2 SNEGSKA (reference sequence). For the CDR3, the DNA is TGCAGTGCTAGGACCGGGACGGTGAACACTGAAGCTTTCTTT. It codes for CSARTGTVNTEAFF.

This clonotype was found a few times. J is TRBJ2-2 and V is TRBV27, with D possibly being TRBD1 or TRBD2 (5 bases each). CDR1 and CDR2 from the germline V gene are MNHEY and SMNVEV (reference sequence). V was cut by 4 bases and J by 1 base, with 7 bases left in between. The CDR3 is 14 amino acids. The CDR3 DNA reads TGTGCCAGCAGTTCGGGACGGAACACCGGGGAGCTGTTTTTT. Translation: CASSSGRNTGELFF.

The genes are TRBV6-5 and TRBJ2-7; 7 nucleotides match TRBD2. CDR1 is MNHEY and CDR2 is SVGAGI in the germline V gene. The CDR3 covers 14 residues. The trim removed 5 bases at V and 5 bases at J, leaving 9 bases unmatched. The CDR3 region has the DNA TGTGCCAGCAGTCCCCGGACGGGAGGAGACGAGCAGTACTTC. Protein sequence: CASSPRTGGDEQYF.

This clonotype was detected ten times or more. The CDR3 coding sequence is TGCAGTGCTCCTGGACTAGCGGGAGGGAGCTCCTACAATGAGCAGTTCTTC. This gives the protein CSAPGLAGGSSYNEQFF. The chain recombines TRBV20-1 with TRBJ2-1; 15 bases align to TRBD2. Unmatched junction bases numbered 5, after V lost 5 bases and J lost 0 bases. CDR3 length: 17 residues. Germline CDR1 reads DFQATT; CDR2 reads SNEGSKA (reference sequence).

This clonotype was observed a handful of times. The chain has TRBV10-2 and TRBJ1-4, with D unclear. The CDR3 extends over 13 amino acids. V gave up 2 bases and J gave up 7 bases, with 8 bases separating them. Germline assignment: CDR1 WSHSY and CDR2 SAAADI. This chain's CDR3 is CASSETLGEKLFF. The CDR3 bases are TGCGCCAGCAGTGAGACTCTAGGTGAAAAACTGTTTTTT.